The rows below give T cell receptor beta chains drawn from one sample of a study of beta chain features in type 1 diabetes. Sequenced by immunoSEQ multiplex PCR; TCRdb stores in-frame clones only, minus some. The repertoire consists of about 210,000 clones, with approximately 10% occurring once and the leading ten covering 1% to 1.5%. The sequencing sample was made of central memory CD4+ T cells from blood. These receptors originate from a man younger than 35 in good health. The CDR3 runs from the conserved cysteine through the conserved F or W. Fields, in order: CDR3 DNA, CDR3 protein, clone size, J gene, D gene, V gene, CDR3 length. D genes are given only for firm matches. Size is omitted from some rows. Given values are once, few, many or a class for expanded clones.

CDR3 DNA: TGTGCCAGCAGCCAAGGGACTAGCGGGAGTTCAGATACGCAGTATTTT
CDR3 protein: CASSQGTSGSSDTQYF
clone size: few
J gene: TRBJ2-3
D gene: TRBD2
V gene: TRBV5-4
CDR3 length: 16

CDR3 DNA: TGTGCCAGCAGGGCAAGCGGGAGTGACGGGGAGACCCAGTACTTC
CDR3 protein: CASRASGSDGETQYF
clone size: many
J gene: TRBJ2-5
D gene: TRBD2
V gene: TRBV2
CDR3 length: 15

CDR3 DNA: TGTGCCAGCTCACTCCTAGGGGGAAGAGCTTTCTTT
CDR3 protein: CASSLLGGRAFF
clone size: few
J gene: TRBJ1-1
D gene: NA
V gene: TRBV18
CDR3 length: 12

CDR3 DNA: TGCAGTGCCCACGGGACAGGGTCACAGTACTTC
CDR3 protein: CSAHGTGSQYF
clone size: NA
J gene: TRBJ2-5
D gene: TRBD1
V gene: TRBV20-1
CDR3 length: 11

CDR3 DNA: TGTGCCAGCAGCCGGACGGCCGGCTCTGGAAACACCATATATTTT
CDR3 protein: CASSRTAGSGNTIYF
clone size: NA
J gene: TRBJ1-3
D gene: NA
V gene: TRBV7-6
CDR3 length: 15

CDR3 DNA: TGCGCCAGCGGAGCTGACAACTACGAGCAGTACTTC
CDR3 protein: CASGADNYEQYF
clone size: once
J gene: TRBJ2-7
D gene: NA
V gene: TRBV5-1
CDR3 length: 12

CDR3 DNA: TGTGCCAGCAGCCAAGGGTCAGTTCGCACAGATACGCAGTATTTT
CDR3 protein: CASSQGSVRTDTQYF
clone size: many
J gene: TRBJ2-3
D gene: NA
V gene: TRBV14
CDR3 length: 15

CDR3 DNA: TGTGCCAGCAGTTACTTTTCTTCACACCCCGACGGCTACACCTTC
CDR3 protein: CASSYFSSHPDGYTF
clone size: NA
J gene: TRBJ1-2
D gene: NA
V gene: TRBV6-5
CDR3 length: 15

CDR3 DNA: TGCGCCAGCAGCTTGGATAGCGACCGATCCACCGGGGAGCTGTTTTTT
CDR3 protein: CASSLDSDRSTGELFF
clone size: NA
J gene: TRBJ2-2
D gene: NA
V gene: TRBV5-1
CDR3 length: 16

CDR3 DNA: TGTGCCAGCAGGCGGGACAGGAGCTCCTACGAGCAGTACTTC
CDR3 protein: CASRRDRSSYEQYF
clone size: NA
J gene: TRBJ2-7
D gene: TRBD1
V gene: TRBV2
CDR3 length: 14

CDR3 DNA: TGTGCTAGCAGCTTAGGCCTGGACAGGGCGGATACGCAGTATTTT
CDR3 protein: CASSLGLDRADTQYF
clone size: few
J gene: TRBJ2-3
D gene: TRBD1
V gene: TRBV7-7
CDR3 length: 15

CDR3 DNA: TGTGCCAGCGGACGAGGAGGCGACTACGAGCAGTACTTC
CDR3 protein: CASGRGGDYEQYF
clone size: few
J gene: TRBJ2-7
D gene: NA
V gene: TRBV27
CDR3 length: 13

CDR3 DNA: TGTGCCATCAGTAGCGGTTATGGCTACACCTTC
CDR3 protein: CAISSGYGYTF
clone size: NA
J gene: TRBJ1-2
D gene: NA
V gene: TRBV10-3
CDR3 length: 11

CDR3 DNA: TGTGCCAGCAGCTCGCCCCTCCCCGGATCGGGAGACAACACCGGGGAGCTGTTTTTT
CDR3 protein: CASSSPLPGSGDNTGELFF
clone size: NA
J gene: TRBJ2-2
D gene: NA
V gene: TRBV7-9
CDR3 length: 19

CDR3 DNA: TGTGCCAACAGCGCCTTGGGGGTCCGCGAGCAGTACTTC
CDR3 protein: CANSALGVREQYF
clone size: few
J gene: TRBJ2-7
D gene: NA
V gene: TRBV7-6
CDR3 length: 13

CDR3 DNA: TGCGCCAGCAGCTTGGCCGGTGGGCTAAGCTCCTACGAGCAGTACTTC
CDR3 protein: CASSLAGGLSSYEQYF
clone size: NA
J gene: TRBJ2-7
D gene: NA
V gene: TRBV5-1
CDR3 length: 16

CDR3 DNA: TGTGCCAGCACACCCTTGGACAGGGGGTACACTGAAGCTTTCTTT
CDR3 protein: CASTPLDRGYTEAFF
clone size: few
J gene: TRBJ1-1
D gene: TRBD1
V gene: TRBV9
CDR3 length: 15

CDR3 DNA: TGTGCCAGCAATGGACAGGGTTCGAACACTGAAGCTTTCTTT
CDR3 protein: CASNGQGSNTEAFF
clone size: NA
J gene: TRBJ1-1
D gene: TRBD1
V gene: TRBV2
CDR3 length: 14

CDR3 DNA: TGCAGCGTTGACATCTACGGGACCCAGTACTTC
CDR3 protein: CSVDIYGTQYF
clone size: NA
J gene: TRBJ2-5
D gene: NA
V gene: TRBV29-1
CDR3 length: 11

CDR3 DNA: TGCAGCGTTGAAGGTAACTGGCGGGAGTTGGATGAGCAGTTCTTC
CDR3 protein: CSVEGNWRELDEQFF
clone size: NA
J gene: TRBJ2-1
D gene: TRBD2
V gene: TRBV29-1
CDR3 length: 15

CDR3 DNA: TGTGCCAGCAGCTTAGTTGTTAGCGGGACCATGGGGATCAATGAGCAGTTCTTC
CDR3 protein: CASSLVVSGTMGINEQFF
clone size: NA
J gene: TRBJ2-1
D gene: TRBD2
V gene: TRBV7-2
CDR3 length: 18

CDR3 DNA: TGTGCCATCGGGGAATACACTGAAGCTTTCTTT
CDR3 protein: CAIGEYTEAFF
clone size: many
J gene: TRBJ1-1
D gene: NA
V gene: TRBV10-3
CDR3 length: 11

CDR3 DNA: TGTGCCAGCAGCTTAGGACCCCGCAATGAGCAGTTCTTC
CDR3 protein: CASSLGPRNEQFF
clone size: few
J gene: TRBJ2-1
D gene: NA
V gene: TRBV7-3
CDR3 length: 13

CDR3 DNA: TGTGCCAGCAGTGTGGGCCTAGAAGAGACCCAGTACTTC
CDR3 protein: CASSVGLEETQYF
clone size: NA
J gene: TRBJ2-5
D gene: NA
V gene: TRBV2
CDR3 length: 13

CDR3 DNA: TGTGCCAGCAGCTTAGCGTCGGGGTACCAAGAGACCCAGTACTTC
CDR3 protein: CASSLASGYQETQYF
clone size: NA
J gene: TRBJ2-5
D gene: NA
V gene: TRBV7-2
CDR3 length: 15

CDR3 DNA: TGTGCCAGCAGCCAAGATGGGTTTAGCGGGACCACCTACAATGAGCAGTTCTTC
CDR3 protein: CASSQDGFSGTTYNEQFF
clone size: NA
J gene: TRBJ2-1
D gene: TRBD2
V gene: TRBV4-2
CDR3 length: 18

CDR3 DNA: TGTGCCCTCAGCAACAGGGGAGATCAGCCCCAGCATTTT
CDR3 protein: CALSNRGDQPQHF
clone size: NA
J gene: TRBJ1-5
D gene: TRBD1
V gene: TRBV6-5
CDR3 length: 13

CDR3 DNA: TGTGCCAGCAGCTTAGAGCCCAGGGGGCGCGTGGGAGGCTACACCTTC
CDR3 protein: CASSLEPRGRVGGYTF
clone size: NA
J gene: TRBJ1-2
D gene: TRBD1
V gene: TRBV7-2
CDR3 length: 16

CDR3 DNA: TGTGCCAGCAGCTTAGGTAATCTCGGAAGCTCCTACAATGAGCAGTTCTTC
CDR3 protein: CASSLGNLGSSYNEQFF
clone size: many
J gene: TRBJ2-1
D gene: NA
V gene: TRBV7-9
CDR3 length: 17

CDR3 DNA: TGTGCCAGCACCAAAGAGGCGTCCTCCTACAATGAGCAGTTCTTC
CDR3 protein: CASTKEASSYNEQFF
clone size: many
J gene: TRBJ2-1
D gene: NA
V gene: TRBV7-9
CDR3 length: 15

CDR3 DNA: TGTGCCAGCAGCTTAGAGGGCCATACAGATACGCAGTATTTT
CDR3 protein: CASSLEGHTDTQYF
clone size: few
J gene: TRBJ2-3
D gene: NA
V gene: TRBV7-9
CDR3 length: 14

CDR3 DNA: TGTGCCAGCTCACCACCGTTCATCTATGGCTACACCTTC
CDR3 protein: CASSPPFIYGYTF
clone size: many
J gene: TRBJ1-2
D gene: NA
V gene: TRBV18
CDR3 length: 13

CDR3 DNA: TGTGCCAGCAGACCGGTGGGGAGCTCCTATAATTCACCCCTCCACTTT
CDR3 protein: CASRPVGSSYNSPLHF
clone size: once
J gene: TRBJ1-6
D gene: NA
V gene: TRBV25-1
CDR3 length: 16

CDR3 DNA: TGCGCCAGCAGCAGAATGACAGATACCGGGGAGCTGTTTTTT
CDR3 protein: CASSRMTDTGELFF
clone size: once
J gene: TRBJ2-2
D gene: NA
V gene: TRBV5-1
CDR3 length: 14

CDR3 DNA: TGTGCCAGAAGGGGGCTAGCCGATGCCTACAATGAGCAGTTCTTC
CDR3 protein: CARRGLADAYNEQFF
clone size: NA
J gene: TRBJ2-1
D gene: NA
V gene: TRBV21-1
CDR3 length: 15

CDR3 DNA: TGCGCCAGCAGCTTGGAGCGGGGCTATGGCTACACCTTC
CDR3 protein: CASSLERGYGYTF
clone size: few
J gene: TRBJ1-2
D gene: NA
V gene: TRBV5-1
CDR3 length: 13

CDR3 DNA: TGTGCCATCAGTGAAATGGGGAGGGCCCAGCATTTT
CDR3 protein: CAISEMGRAQHF
clone size: many
J gene: TRBJ1-5
D gene: NA
V gene: TRBV10-3
CDR3 length: 12

CDR3 DNA: TGTGCCTGGAGTGATGAGCGATCAGGGCCCCAGCATTTT
CDR3 protein: CAWSDERSGPQHF
clone size: NA
J gene: TRBJ1-5
D gene: NA
V gene: TRBV30
CDR3 length: 13

CDR3 DNA: TGTGCCAGCAGCGTAGATACTAGTTCCTCCACCCAGTACTTC
CDR3 protein: CASSVDTSSSTQYF
clone size: NA
J gene: TRBJ2-5
D gene: NA
V gene: TRBV9
CDR3 length: 14

CDR3 DNA: TGCGCCAGCAGCTTGGGTCTCACAGGGACGAGCAGCTATGGCTACACCTTC
CDR3 protein: CASSLGLTGTSSYGYTF
clone size: few
J gene: TRBJ1-2
D gene: NA
V gene: TRBV5-1
CDR3 length: 17

CDR3 DNA: TGTGCCAGCAGCTCCCTAGCGGCGCTCTACGAGCAGTACTTC
CDR3 protein: CASSSLAALYEQYF
clone size: few
J gene: TRBJ2-7
D gene: TRBD2
V gene: TRBV5-6
CDR3 length: 14

CDR3 DNA: TGTGCCAGCAGTACTGTTAGACTAGAACGGCGGACCGAGCAGTACTTC
CDR3 protein: CASSTVRLERRTEQYF
clone size: few
J gene: TRBJ2-7
D gene: NA
V gene: TRBV7-9
CDR3 length: 16

CDR3 DNA: TGTGCCAGCAGCTTGGGCCCACCAGATACGCAGTATTTT
CDR3 protein: CASSLGPPDTQYF
clone size: NA
J gene: TRBJ2-3
D gene: NA
V gene: TRBV5-6
CDR3 length: 13

CDR3 DNA: TGTGCCAGCAGCGTGCAGGGACTAGCCGAAGAGACCCAGTACTTC
CDR3 protein: CASSVQGLAEETQYF
clone size: NA
J gene: TRBJ2-5
D gene: TRBD2
V gene: TRBV7-9
CDR3 length: 15

CDR3 DNA: TGTGCCAGTAGTATGATTCTTGGACAGCCCCAGCATTTT
CDR3 protein: CASSMILGQPQHF
clone size: few
J gene: TRBJ1-5
D gene: NA
V gene: TRBV19
CDR3 length: 13

CDR3 DNA: TGTGCCAGCAGCTTGCTGGACACAGGAGAGACCCAGTACTTC
CDR3 protein: CASSLLDTGETQYF
clone size: few
J gene: TRBJ2-5
D gene: NA
V gene: TRBV5-4
CDR3 length: 14

CDR3 DNA: TGTGCCAGCAGTCCCCTCCGGGGCCCCGAGACCCAGTACTTC
CDR3 protein: CASSPLRGPETQYF
clone size: few
J gene: TRBJ2-5
D gene: NA
V gene: TRBV6-5
CDR3 length: 14

CDR3 DNA: TGCGCCAGCAGCCCACGGACAGGGAGGGCTGGGGCCAACGTCCTGACTTTC
CDR3 protein: CASSPRTGRAGANVLTF
clone size: few
J gene: TRBJ2-6
D gene: NA
V gene: TRBV4-3
CDR3 length: 17

CDR3 DNA: TGTGCCAGCAGCATAATCTTCGGCACAGATACGCAGTATTTT
CDR3 protein: CASSIIFGTDTQYF
clone size: NA
J gene: TRBJ2-3
D gene: NA
V gene: TRBV6-5
CDR3 length: 14

CDR3 DNA: TGTGCCAGCAGCTCCGGACTAGTTCGGAACACCGGGGAGCTGTTTTTT
CDR3 protein: CASSSGLVRNTGELFF
clone size: NA
J gene: TRBJ2-2
D gene: TRBD2
V gene: TRBV5-4
CDR3 length: 16

CDR3 DNA: TGTGCCAGCAGCCGTGAGGTGGGAAACACCATATATTTT
CDR3 protein: CASSREVGNTIYF
clone size: NA
J gene: TRBJ1-3
D gene: NA
V gene: TRBV7-2
CDR3 length: 13

CDR3 DNA: TGCGCCAGCAGCTTCGGTGGGACAGCCTCCTACGAGCAGTACTTC
CDR3 protein: CASSFGGTASYEQYF
clone size: NA
J gene: TRBJ2-7
D gene: TRBD1
V gene: TRBV5-1
CDR3 length: 15